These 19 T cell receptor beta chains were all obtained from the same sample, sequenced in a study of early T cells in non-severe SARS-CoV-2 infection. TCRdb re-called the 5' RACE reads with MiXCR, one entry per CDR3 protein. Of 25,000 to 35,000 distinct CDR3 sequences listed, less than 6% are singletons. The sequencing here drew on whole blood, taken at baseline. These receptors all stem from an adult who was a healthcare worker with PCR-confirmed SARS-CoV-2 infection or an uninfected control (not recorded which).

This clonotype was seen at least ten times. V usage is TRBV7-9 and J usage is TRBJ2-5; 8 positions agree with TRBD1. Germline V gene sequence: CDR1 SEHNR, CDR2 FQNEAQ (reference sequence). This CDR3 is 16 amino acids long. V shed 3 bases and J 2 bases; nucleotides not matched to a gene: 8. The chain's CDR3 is CASSFSDRALQETQYF. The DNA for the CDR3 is TGTGCCAGCAGCTTTTCGGACAGGGCCCTTCAAGAGACCCAGTACTTC. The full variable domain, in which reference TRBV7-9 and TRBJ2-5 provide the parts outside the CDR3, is DTGVSQNPRHKITKRGQNVTFRCDPISEHNRLYWYRQTLGQGPEFLTYFQNEAQLEKSRLLSDRFSAERPKGSFSTLEIQRTEQGDSAMYLCASSFSDRALQETQYFGPGTRLLVL.

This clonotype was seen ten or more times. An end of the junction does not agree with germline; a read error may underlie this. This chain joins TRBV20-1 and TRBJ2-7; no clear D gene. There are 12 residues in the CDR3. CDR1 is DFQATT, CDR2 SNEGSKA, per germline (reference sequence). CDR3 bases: TGCAGTGCTAGAGTTAGCTCCCACGAGCAGTACTTC. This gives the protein CSARVSSHEQYF.

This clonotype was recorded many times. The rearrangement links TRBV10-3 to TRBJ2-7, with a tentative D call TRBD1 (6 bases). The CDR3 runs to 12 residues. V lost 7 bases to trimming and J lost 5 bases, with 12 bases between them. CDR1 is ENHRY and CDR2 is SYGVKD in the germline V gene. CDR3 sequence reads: CAINQQGNEQYF. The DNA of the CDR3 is TGTGCCATCAACCAACAGGGAAACGAGCAGTACTTC.

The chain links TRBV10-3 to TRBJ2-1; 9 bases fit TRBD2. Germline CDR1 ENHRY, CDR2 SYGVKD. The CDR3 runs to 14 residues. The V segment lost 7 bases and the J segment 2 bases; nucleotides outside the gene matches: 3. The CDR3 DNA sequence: TGTGCCATCAATGCGGGAGGGCCCTACAATGAGCAGTTCTTC. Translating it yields CAINAGGPYNEQFF.

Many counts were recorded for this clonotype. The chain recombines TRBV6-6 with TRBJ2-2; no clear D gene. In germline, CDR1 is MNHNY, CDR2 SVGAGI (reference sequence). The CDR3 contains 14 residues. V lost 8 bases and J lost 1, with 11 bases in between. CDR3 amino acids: CASFPVGNTGELFF. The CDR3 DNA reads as TGTGCCAGCTTCCCCGTCGGGAACACCGGGGAGCTGTTTTTT.

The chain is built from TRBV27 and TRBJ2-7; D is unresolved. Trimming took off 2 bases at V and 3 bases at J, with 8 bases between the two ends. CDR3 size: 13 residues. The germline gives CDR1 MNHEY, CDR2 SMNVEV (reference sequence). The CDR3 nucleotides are TGTGCCAGCAGTTTAGCCGCCTACTACGAGCAGTACTTC. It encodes CASSLAAYYEQYF.

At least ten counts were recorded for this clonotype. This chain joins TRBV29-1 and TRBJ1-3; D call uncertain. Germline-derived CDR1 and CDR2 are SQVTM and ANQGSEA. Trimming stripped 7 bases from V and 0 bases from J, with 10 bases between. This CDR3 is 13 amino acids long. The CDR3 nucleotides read TGCAGCGCTTTAAGAAGCTCTGGAAACACCATATATTTT. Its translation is CSALRSSGNTIYF.

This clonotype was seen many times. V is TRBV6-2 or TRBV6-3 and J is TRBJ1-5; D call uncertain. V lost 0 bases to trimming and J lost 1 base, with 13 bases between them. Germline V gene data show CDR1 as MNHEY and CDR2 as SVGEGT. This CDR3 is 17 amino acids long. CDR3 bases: TGTGCCAGCAGTTACTCGAGACGGGCGATAAGCAATCAGCCCCAGCATTTT. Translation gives CASSYSRRAISNQPQHF.

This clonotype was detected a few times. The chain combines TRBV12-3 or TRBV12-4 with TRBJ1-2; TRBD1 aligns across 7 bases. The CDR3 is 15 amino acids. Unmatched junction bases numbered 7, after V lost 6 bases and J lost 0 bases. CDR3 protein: CASRSTGASNYGYTF. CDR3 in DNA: TGTGCCAGCAGGTCTACAGGGGCCTCTAACTATGGCTACACCTTC.

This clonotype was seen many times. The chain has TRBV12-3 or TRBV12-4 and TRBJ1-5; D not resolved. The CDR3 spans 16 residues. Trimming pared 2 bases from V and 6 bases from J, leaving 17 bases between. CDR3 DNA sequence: TGTGCCAGCAGTTTAAATCTGGCAGGCCTCGGTCAGCCCCAGCATTTT. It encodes CASSLNLAGLGQPQHF.

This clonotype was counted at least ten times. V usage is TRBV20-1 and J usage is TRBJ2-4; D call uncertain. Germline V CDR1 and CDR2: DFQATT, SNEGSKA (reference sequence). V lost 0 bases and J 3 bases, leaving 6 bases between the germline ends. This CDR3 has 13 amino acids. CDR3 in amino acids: CSARDPGKNIQYF. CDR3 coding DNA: TGCAGTGCTAGAGATCCGGGCAAAAACATTCAGTACTTC.

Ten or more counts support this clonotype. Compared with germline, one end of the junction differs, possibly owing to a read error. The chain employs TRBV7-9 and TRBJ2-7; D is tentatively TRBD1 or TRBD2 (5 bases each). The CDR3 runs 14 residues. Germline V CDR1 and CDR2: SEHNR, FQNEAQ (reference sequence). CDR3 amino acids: CVSNHRDPVHEQYF. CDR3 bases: TGTGTCAGCAACCACCGGGACCCGGTCCACGAGCAGTACTTC.

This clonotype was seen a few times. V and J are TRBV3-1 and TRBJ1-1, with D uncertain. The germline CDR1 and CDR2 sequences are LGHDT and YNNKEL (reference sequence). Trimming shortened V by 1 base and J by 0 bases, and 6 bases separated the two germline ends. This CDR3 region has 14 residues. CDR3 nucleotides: TGTGCCAGCAGCCAAGGACTATTGAACACTGAAGCTTTCTTT. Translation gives CASSQGLLNTEAFF.

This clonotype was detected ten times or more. The CDR3 nucleotides read TGTGCCAGCAGCTGGGACACCTTATACAATGAGCAGTTCTTC. Its translation: CASSWDTLYNEQFF. This chain joins TRBV7-9 and TRBJ2-1, with a tentative D call TRBD1 (6 bases). CDR1 and CDR2 from the germline V gene are SEHNR and FQNEAQ (reference sequence). The V end was cut by 4 bases, the J end by 4 bases, with 11 bases between. The CDR3 consists of 14 residues.

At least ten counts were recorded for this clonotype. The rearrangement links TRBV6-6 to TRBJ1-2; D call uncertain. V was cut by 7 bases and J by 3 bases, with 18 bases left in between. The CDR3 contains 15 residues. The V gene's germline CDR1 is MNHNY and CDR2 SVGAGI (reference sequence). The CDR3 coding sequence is TGTGCCAGCACTTTACTCCACCGGGAGGACTATGGCTACACCTTC. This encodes CASTLLHREDYGYTF.

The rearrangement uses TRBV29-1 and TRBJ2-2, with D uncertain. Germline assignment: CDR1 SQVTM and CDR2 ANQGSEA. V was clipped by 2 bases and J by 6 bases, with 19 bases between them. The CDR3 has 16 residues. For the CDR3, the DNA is TGCAGCGTTGAACTGATCGATGCAGTTCTATCCGGGGAGCTGTTTTTT. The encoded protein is CSVELIDAVLSGELFF.

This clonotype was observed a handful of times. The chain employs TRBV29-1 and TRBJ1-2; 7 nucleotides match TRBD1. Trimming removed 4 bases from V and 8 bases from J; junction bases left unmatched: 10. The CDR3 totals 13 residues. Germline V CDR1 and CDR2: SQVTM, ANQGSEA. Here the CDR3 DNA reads TGCAGCGTTGGAGGTGACAGGGTCTCAGGCTACACCTTC. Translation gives CSVGGDRVSGYTF.

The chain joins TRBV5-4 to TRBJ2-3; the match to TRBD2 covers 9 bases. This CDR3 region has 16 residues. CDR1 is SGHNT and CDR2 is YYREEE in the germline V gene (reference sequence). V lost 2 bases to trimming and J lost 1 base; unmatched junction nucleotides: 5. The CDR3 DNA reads TGTGCCAGCAGCTTAGTGGTAGCGGGAGGCACAGATACGCAGTATTTT. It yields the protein CASSLVVAGGTDTQYF. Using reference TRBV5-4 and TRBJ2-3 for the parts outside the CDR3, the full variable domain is ETGVTQSPTHLIKTRGQQVTLRCSSQSGHNTVSWYQQALGQGPQFIFQYYREEENGRGNFPPRFSGLQFPNYSSELNVNALELDDSALYLCASSLVVAGGTDTQYFGPGTRLTVL.

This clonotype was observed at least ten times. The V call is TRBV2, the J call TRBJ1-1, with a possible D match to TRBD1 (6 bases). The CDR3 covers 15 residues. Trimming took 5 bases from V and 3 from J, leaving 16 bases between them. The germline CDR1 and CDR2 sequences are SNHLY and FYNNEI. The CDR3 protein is CASSKQGFGDTEAFF. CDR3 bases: TGTGCCAGCAGTAAACAGGGATTCGGGGACACTGAAGCTTTCTTT. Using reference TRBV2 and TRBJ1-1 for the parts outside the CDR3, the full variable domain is EPEVTQTPSHQVTQMGQEVILRCVPISNHLYFYWYRQILGQKVEFLVSFYNNEISEKSEIFDDQFSVERPDGSNFTLKIRSTKLEDSAMYFCASSKQGFGDTEAFFGQGTRLTVV.